The 9 T cell receptor beta chains reported below all come from one sample, sequenced in a study of control samples from healthy donors and cancer patients. Assay used: immunoSEQ multiplex PCR; TCRdb lists only in-frame clones, some missing. The data contain fewer than 200,000 clones, 85% to 90% of them seen just once; the ten biggest clones take up just over 1.4%. The specimen was blood. Receptor source: a woman between 50 and 59 years old in good health.

The chain employs TRBV1 and TRBJ1-4; no DNA check was done on the table's D call, TRBD1. TRBV1 constitutes a pseudogene. There are 13 residues in the CDR3. Written as DNA, the CDR3 is TGCACCAGCAACCTACAGGGGAATGAAAAACTGTTTTTT. It encodes CTSNLQGNEKLFF.

This clone has a single count. The CDR3 DNA sequence: TGTGCCAGCAGTCGAATACCCGGGCGGGCGGGGGAGACCCAGTACTTC. Its translation: CASSRIPGRAGETQYF. The rearrangement links TRBV28 to TRBJ2-5; perhaps TRBD2 as D (6 bases). V shed 5 bases and J shed 5 bases, with 21 bases lying between them. The CDR3 is made up of 16 amino acids. CDR1 MDHEN and CDR2 SYDVKM come from the germline V gene. Using reference TRBV28 and TRBJ2-5 for the parts outside the CDR3, the full variable domain is DVKVTQSSRYLVKRTGEKVFLECVQDMDHENMFWYRQDPGLGLRLIYFSYDVKMKEKGDIPEGYSVSREKKERFSLILESASTNQTSMYLCASSRIPGRAGETQYFGPGTRLLVL.

The chain uses TRBV9 and TRBJ2-2, with TRBD2 matching 10 bases. The ends lost 2 bases at V and 4 bases at J; junction bases unmatched: 5. Per the germline V gene, CDR1 is SGDLS and CDR2 is YYNGEE. CDR3 length: 16 residues. DNA for the CDR3: TGTGCCAGCAGCGTCTTAGCGGGAGGTGGCACCGGGGAGCTGTTTTTT. Residues: CASSVLAGGGTGELFF.

This chain links TRBV24-1 with TRBJ1-4; the match to TRBD1 covers 7 bases. Trimming at V came to 0 bases and at J to 6 bases, leaving 6 bases not matched to a gene. This CDR3 comprises 16 residues. CDR1 KGHDR and CDR2 SFDVKD come from the germline V gene. CDR3 coding DNA: TGTGCCACCAGTGATTTGTCGAGGACAGGCTATGAAAAACTGTTTTTT. The encoded protein is CATSDLSRTGYEKLFF.

V is TRBV6-6 and J is TRBJ1-1, with 7 bases lining up with TRBD1. V gave up 6 bases and J gave up 10 bases; unmatched junction bases: 5. Per germline, CDR1 MNHNY and CDR2 SVGAGI (reference sequence). The CDR3 spans 11 residues. The CDR3 spells CASRRQGLAFF. DNA of the CDR3: TGTGCCAGCAGACGACAGGGATTAGCTTTCTTT.

V is TRBV6-2 or TRBV6-3 and J is TRBJ1-3, with 10 bases aligning to TRBD1. The V gene's germline CDR1 is MNHEY and CDR2 SVGEGT. The length of the CDR3 is 16 residues. V trimming: 5 bases; J trimming: 0 bases; junction bases outside the gene matches: 4. CDR3 region: CASSDRGRVSGNTIYF. The CDR3 DNA sequence: TGTGCCAGCAGTGACAGGGGGCGAGTCTCTGGAAACACCATATATTTT.

A single count supports this clone. The chain has TRBV6-5 and TRBJ1-5; D not resolved. Trimming stripped 6 bases from V and 8 bases from J, with 17 bases between. The CDR3 is 14 amino acids. Germline V lookup: CDR1 MNHEY, CDR2 SVGAGI. Written as DNA, the CDR3 is TGTGCCAGCAGCCCAACGGGATCCCTAAAGCCCCAGCATTTT. Its translation: CASSPTGSLKPQHF.

The chain has TRBV7-8 and TRBJ1-1; 11 bases line up with TRBD1. The CDR3 totals 18 residues. V lost 2 bases to trimming and J lost 6 bases; unmatched junction nucleotides: 14. Germline V lookup: CDR1 SGHVS, CDR2 FQNEAQ. The DNA for the CDR3 is TGTGCCAGCAGCTTATCAGGACAGGGGGCTAGTCTCCCCTCTGAAGCTTTCTTT. It yields the protein CASSLSGQGASLPSEAFF.

The rearrangement joins TRBV28 to TRBJ1-2; 7 nucleotides line up with TRBD1. Germline loops: CDR1 MDHEN, CDR2 SYDVKM. V shed 8 bases, J shed 6 bases, and the junction held 3 bases outside the gene matches. The CDR3 length is 11 residues. The CDR3 nucleotides are TGTGCCAGCTACAGGGGCGATGGCTACACCTTC. This codes for CASYRGDGYTF.